Listed here are 8 T cell receptor beta chains from one sample, sequenced in a study of blood T cell repertoires in COVID-19. The assay was immunoSEQ multiplex PCR, and TCRdb's table has in-frame clones only and misses some. This sample has some 170,000 clones, with about 91% found just once. Sequencing input: peripheral blood. The receptors derive from a woman aged 45 to 65 with acute or convalescent COVID-19.

In this sample, this clone turned up once. J is TRBJ2-5 and V is TRBV7-2; 10 bases align to TRBD2. The CDR3 sequence is 16 residues long. V shed 4 bases and J 0 bases; nucleotides not matched to a gene: 5. CDR1 and CDR2 (germline): SGHTA, FQGNSA. CDR3 in DNA: TGTGCCAGCAGCTCGACTAGCGGGTGGTACCAAGAGACCCAGTACTTC. Amino acid sequence: CASSSTSGWYQETQYF.

The V call is TRBV5-4, the J call TRBJ2-7, with 8 bases fitting TRBD1. CDR1 and CDR2 from the germline V gene are SGHNT and YYREEE (reference sequence). The junction had 3 bases not matched to a gene; V was cut back by 2 bases and J by 5 bases. This CDR3 region has 13 residues. CDR3 in amino acids: CASSLQGGNEQYF. Written as DNA, the CDR3 is TGTGCCAGCAGCTTACAGGGGGGCAACGAGCAGTACTTC.

This clone was seen more than once but under ten times. The chain couples TRBV9 to TRBJ1-5; the match to TRBD1 covers 7 bases. CDR1 and CDR2 (germline): SGDLS, YYNGEE. The ends lost 4 bases at V and 4 bases at J; junction bases unmatched: 5. This CDR3 contains 14 residues. The CDR3 loop reads CASSLSGGNQPQHF. The DNA of the CDR3 is TGTGCCAGCAGCTTGTCAGGGGGAAATCAGCCCCAGCATTTT.

V is TRBV11-2 and J is TRBJ2-7; 10 bases are a match to TRBD2. This CDR3 has 15 residues. V shed 4 bases, J shed 7 bases, and the junction held 10 bases outside the gene matches. Germline CDR1 reads SGHAT; CDR2 reads FQNNGV. CDR3 sequence reads: CASSYLAGEGGEQYF. In DNA form, the CDR3 reads TGTGCCAGCAGCTACCTAGCGGGGGAGGGTGGGGAGCAGTACTTC.

The chain uses TRBV30 and TRBJ1-6, with D possibly being TRBD1 (6 bases). The germline CDR1 and CDR2 sequences are GTSNPN and SVGIG (reference sequence). Trimming left V 3 bases short and J 2 bases short, with 8 bases between. This CDR3 region has 14 residues. CDR3 sequence: CAWRGAAYNSPLHF. Written as DNA, the CDR3 is TGTGCCTGGAGGGGGGCCGCCTATAATTCACCCCTCCACTTT.

In nucleotides, the CDR3 is TGTGCCAGTAGTCCCATAGCGGGGGCAAACATTCAGTACTTC. It translates to CASSPIAGANIQYF. The chain recombines TRBV19 with TRBJ2-4; 9 bases agree with TRBD2. Germline CDR1 is LNHDA and CDR2 is SQIVND (reference sequence). V was pared by 5 bases and J by 6 bases, with 5 bases of the junction left unmatched. The CDR3 has 14 amino acids.

The chain uses TRBV20-1 and TRBJ1-2; 7 nucleotides line up with TRBD1. Germline trimming cut 3 bases from V and 3 bases from J; bases unmatched to any gene: 10. This CDR3 is built from 15 residues. The germline V gene has CDR1 DFQATT and CDR2 SNEGSKA (reference sequence). This chain's CDR3 is CSASPVGQVDYGYTF. CDR3 sequence (DNA): TGCAGTGCTAGTCCAGTTGGACAGGTGGACTATGGCTACACCTTC.

The chain carries TRBV6-5 and TRBJ2-7; tentative D call: TRBD2 (6 bases). The CDR3 is 14 amino acids. V dropped 0 bases and J dropped 3 bases, with 9 bases sitting between them. The germline gives CDR1 MNHEY, CDR2 SVGAGI. CDR3 loop: CASSYSTGGYEQYF. The CDR3 DNA is TGTGCCAGCAGTTACTCGACCGGGGGCTACGAGCAGTACTTC.